This entry lists 3 T cell receptor beta chains sequenced from one sample in a study of blood T cell repertoires in COVID-19. Clones were read by immunoSEQ multiplex PCR, and TCRdb kept only the in-frame ones, dropping some. Among 85,000 to 100,000 clones listed, about 82% were seen once. The sample consisted of peripheral blood. These receptors were taken from a woman aged 60-70 years in a cohort sampled during active or convalescent COVID-19.

The V call is TRBV18, the J call TRBJ2-5; possibly TRBD1 for D (5 bases). V lost 3 bases to trimming and J lost 4 bases, with 18 bases between them. Germline V gene sequence: CDR1 KGHSH, CDR2 LQKENI. The length of the CDR3 is 16 residues. CDR3 nucleotides: TGTGCCAGCTCACCGGCTTCGTCCGGTGGGGCAGAGACCCAGTACTTC. Protein sequence: CASSPASSGGAETQYF. Using reference TRBV18 and TRBJ2-5 for the parts outside the CDR3, the full variable domain is NAGVMQNPRHLVRRRGQEARLRCSPMKGHSHVYWYRQLPEEGLKFMVYLQKENIIDESGMPKERFSAEFPKEGPSILRIQQVVRGDSAAYFCASSPASSGGAETQYFGPGTRLLVL.

The genes are TRBV2 and TRBJ1-6; TRBD1 matches at 7 bases. CDR3 length equals 15 residues. After removal of 6 bases from V and 7 bases from J, the junction contained 9 bases not matched to a gene. The germline V gene encodes CDR1 SNHLY and CDR2 FYNNEI. The CDR3 reads CASRPDRVGNSPLHF. The CDR3 nucleotides read TGTGCCAGCAGGCCAGACAGGGTTGGGAATTCACCCCTCCACTTT.

The chain joins TRBV7-9 to TRBJ1-2, with TRBD1 identical over 8 bases. Germline lookup yields CDR1 SEHNR and CDR2 FQNEAQ (reference sequence). The junction had 6 bases not matched to a gene; V was cut back by 5 bases and J by 7 bases. The CDR3 totals 13 residues. The CDR3 DNA sequence: TGTGCCAGCAGCCCTACAGGGGGGACTGGCTACACCTTC. Residues: CASSPTGGTGYTF.